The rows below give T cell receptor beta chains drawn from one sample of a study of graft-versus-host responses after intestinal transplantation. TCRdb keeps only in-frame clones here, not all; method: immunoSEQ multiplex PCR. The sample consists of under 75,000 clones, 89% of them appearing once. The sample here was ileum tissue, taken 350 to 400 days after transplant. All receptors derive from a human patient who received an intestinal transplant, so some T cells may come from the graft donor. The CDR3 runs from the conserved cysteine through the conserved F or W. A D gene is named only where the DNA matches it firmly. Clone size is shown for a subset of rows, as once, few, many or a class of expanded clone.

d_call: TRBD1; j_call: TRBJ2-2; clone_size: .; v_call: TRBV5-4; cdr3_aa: CASSSPGQSTNTGELFF; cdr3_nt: TGTGCCAGCAGCTCACCGGGACAGTCTACGAACACCGGGGAGCTGTTTTTT
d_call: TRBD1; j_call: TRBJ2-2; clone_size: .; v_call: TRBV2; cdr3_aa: CASSEAQGETGELFF; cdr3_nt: TGTGCCAGCAGTGAAGCGCAGGGGGAGACCGGGGAGCTGTTTTTT
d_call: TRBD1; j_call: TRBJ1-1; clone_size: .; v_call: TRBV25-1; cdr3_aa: CASSDTNRGNTEAFF; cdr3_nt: TGTGCCAGCAGTGACACAAACAGGGGGAACACTGAAGCTTTCTTT
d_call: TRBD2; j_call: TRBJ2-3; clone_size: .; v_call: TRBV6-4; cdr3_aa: CASSASGGTDTQYF; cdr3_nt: TGTGCCAGCAGTGCAAGCGGGGGCACAGATACGCAGTATTTT
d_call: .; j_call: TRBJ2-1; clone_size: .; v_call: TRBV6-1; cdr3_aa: CASSGQLLYNEQFF; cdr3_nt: TGTGCCAGCAGTGGACAGTTACTCTACAATGAGCAGTTCTTC
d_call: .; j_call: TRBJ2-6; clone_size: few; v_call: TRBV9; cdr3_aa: CASSESTVVTSGANVLTF; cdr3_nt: TGTGCCAGCAGCGAGAGTACGGTGGTTACCTCTGGGGCCAACGTCCTGACTTTC
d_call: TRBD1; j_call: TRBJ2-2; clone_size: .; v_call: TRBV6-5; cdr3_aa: CASRQGFNTGELFF; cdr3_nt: TGTGCCAGCAGACAGGGGTTCAACACCGGGGAGCTGTTTTTT
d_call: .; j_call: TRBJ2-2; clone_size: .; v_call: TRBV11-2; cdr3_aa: CATNPAGGMNTGELFF; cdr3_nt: TGTGCCACCAACCCAGCAGGGGGGATGAACACCGGGGAGCTGTTTTTT
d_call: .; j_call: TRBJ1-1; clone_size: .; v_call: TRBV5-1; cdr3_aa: CASSLQQRNTEAFF; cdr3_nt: TGCGCCAGCAGCTTGCAGCAACGGAACACTGAAGCTTTCTTT
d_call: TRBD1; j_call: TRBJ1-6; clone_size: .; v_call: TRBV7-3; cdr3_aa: CASSLQGRSPLHF; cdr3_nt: TGTGCCAGCAGCCTACAGGGGCGGTCACCCCTCCACTTT
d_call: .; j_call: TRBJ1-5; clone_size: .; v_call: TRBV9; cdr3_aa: CASSEGRASNQPQHF; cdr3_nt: TGTGCCAGCAGCGAGGGCAGGGCGAGCAATCAGCCCCAGCATTTT
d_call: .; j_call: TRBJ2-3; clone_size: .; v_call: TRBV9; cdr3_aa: CASSGVHVGTPFTDTQYF; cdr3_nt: TGTGCCAGCAGCGGAGTCCACGTGGGGACGCCCTTCACAGATACGCAGTATTTT
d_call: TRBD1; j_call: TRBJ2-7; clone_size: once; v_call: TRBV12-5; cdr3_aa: CASGPPPGRDRGPYEQYF; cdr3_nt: TGTGCTAGTGGCCCGCCCCCGGGTCGGGACAGGGGGCCCTACGAGCAGTACTTC
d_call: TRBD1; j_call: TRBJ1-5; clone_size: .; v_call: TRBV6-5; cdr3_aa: CASSPDRDGQPQHF; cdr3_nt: TGTGCCAGCAGTCCCGACAGGGATGGTCAGCCCCAGCATTTT
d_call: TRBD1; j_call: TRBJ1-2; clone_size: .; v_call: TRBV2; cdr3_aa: CASSEALYQRQGDGYTF; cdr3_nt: TGTGCCAGCAGTGAAGCGCTTTACCAGAGACAGGGGGATGGCTACACCTTC
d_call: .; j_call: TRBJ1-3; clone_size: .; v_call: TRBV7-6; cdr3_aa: CASSLVYYSGNTIYF; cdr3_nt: TGTGCCAGCAGCTTAGTCTACTACTCTGGAAACACCATATATTTT